This is a list of T cell receptor beta chains from one sample in a study of regulatory T cells in long-lasting Graves disease. TCRdb re-called the multiplex PCR reads with MiXCR, one entry per CDR3 protein. The profile covers around 500,000 distinct CDR3 sequences, with less than 25% appearing a single time and approximately 8% taken by the ten largest. The sequencing used peripheral blood mononuclear cells (PBMCs), collected when the disease was refractory, from a patient treated with antithyroid drugs. The receptor set was obtained from a female donor with Graves disease. CDR3s include the opening cysteine and the closing phenylalanine or tryptophan. D genes are given only for firm matches. Some rows mark clone size as missing; the rest say once, few, many or name a class of expanded clone.

D,length,size,J,V,DNA,CDR3
NA,12,many,TRBJ2-5,TRBV20-1,TGCAGTGCTACTATGGCGGAAGAGACCCAGTACTTC,CSATMAEETQYF
NA,14,NA,TRBJ2-5,TRBV2,TGTGCCAGCAGTCCCGACATATATGAAGAGACCCAGTACTTC,CASSPDIYEETQYF
NA,14,many,TRBJ1-1,TRBV28,TGTGCCAGCAGCCCTGACAGGTGGGGCACTGAAGCTTTCTTT,CASSPDRWGTEAFF
TRBD1,14,NA,TRBJ2-7,TRBV5-1,TGCGCCAGCAGCTCACAGGGGGGTCCCTACGAGCAGTACTTC,CASSSQGGPYEQYF
NA,17,many,TRBJ1-1,TRBV12-3/TRBV12-4,TGTGCCAGCAGTTTCCCCAACTACCGACGGGGGAACACTGAAGCTTTCTTT,CASSFPNYRRGNTEAFF
NA,13,NA,TRBJ1-2,TRBV6-5,TGTGCCAGCAGTTCAGGGGACTACTATGGCTACACCTTC,CASSSGDYYGYTF
NA,13,many,TRBJ1-2,TRBV5-1,TGCGCCAGCAGCTTGGCCCCATTCTATGGCTACACCTTC,CASSLAPFYGYTF
NA,14,few,TRBJ1-1,TRBV6-1,TGTGCCAGCAGGCCGGAGAGGGCGAACACTGAAGCTTTCTTT,CASRPERANTEAFF
NA,14,once,TRBJ2-7,TRBV5-1,TGCGCCAGCAGCACCTGGGACGGCTCCTACGAGCAGTACTTC,CASSTWDGSYEQYF
NA,14,many,TRBJ1-1,TRBV10-3,TGTGCCATCAGGACCGGGACCCGAGGGACTGAAGCTTTCTTT,CAIRTGTRGTEAFF
NA,18,many,TRBJ1-5,TRBV6-5,TGTGCCAGCAGTTACAACCTCGGGACTGCATCAGCCCATCAGCCCCAGCATTTT,CASSYNLGTASAHQPQHF
TRBD1,13,NA,TRBJ1-6,TRBV19,TGTGCCAGTAGTTGGGACAGAGAATCACCCCTCCACTTT,CASSWDRESPLHF
NA,11,NA,TRBJ2-7,TRBV27,TGTGCCAGCCAGCACGGCTACGAGCAGTACTTC,CASQHGYEQYF
NA,15,many,TRBJ2-4,TRBV6-1,TGTGCCAGCAGCCTGCAGGGGCACATCCGGAACATTCAGTACTTC,CASSLQGHIRNIQYF
NA,11,few,TRBJ1-2,TRBV29-1,TGCAGCGTTCGACAGGATCTGGGCTACACCTTC,CSVRQDLGYTF
NA,13,NA,TRBJ2-5,TRBV7-2,TGTGCCAGCAGCTTAAGTCCCGCTTGGACCCAGTACTTC,CASSLSPAWTQYF
NA,14,many,TRBJ2-5,TRBV24-1,TGTGCCACCAGTGATTCGGGGTTCGAAGAGACCCAGTACTTC,CATSDSGFEETQYF
NA,10,many,TRBJ2-7,TRBV2,TGTGCCAGCAGTTTCGGCAGTCAGTACTTC,CASSFGSQYF
TRBD1,15,many,TRBJ1-2,TRBV27,TGTGCCAGCAGTCCCGCCGAGACAGGGACAAATGGCTACACCTTC,CASSPAETGTNGYTF
NA,14,NA,TRBJ2-7,TRBV7-6,TGTGCCAGCAGCTTATCTATAGGCTCCTACGAGCAGTACTTC,CASSLSIGSYEQYF
TRBD1,14,many,TRBJ1-1,TRBV6-1,TGTGCCAGCAGACTAGGGACAGGTAACACTGAAGCTTTCTTT,CASRLGTGNTEAFF
NA,15,many,TRBJ2-5,TRBV7-9,TGTGCCAGCAGCTCCGGGACTGGTGGAAAAGAGACCCAGTACTTC,CASSSGTGGKETQYF
NA,14,NA,TRBJ1-1,TRBV5-1,TGCGCCAGCAGCTTGGCCGGGAGGAGCACTGAAGCTTTCTTT,CASSLAGRSTEAFF
NA,13,few,TRBJ2-7,TRBV28,TGTGCCAGCAACTTAGGGGGCTCCTACGAGCAGTACTTC,CASNLGGSYEQYF
TRBD1,16,many,TRBJ1-5,TRBV7-2,TGTGCCAGCAGCTATTACAGGGGATATAGCAATCAGCCCCAGCATTTT,CASSYYRGYSNQPQHF
NA,14,many,TRBJ1-1,TRBV7-2,TGTGCCAGCATCTTCGGAGGCGGCAGGACCGAAGCTTTCTTT,CASIFGGGRTEAFF
NA,15,NA,TRBJ1-3,TRBV11-2,TGTGCCAGCAGCTTCAGACGTAGCTCTGGAAACACCATATATTTT,CASSFRRSSGNTIYF
NA,11,NA,TRBJ2-7,TRBV29-1,TGCAGCGTTGATGGGGACACCCTCCCAATTTTC,CSVDGDTLPIF
TRBD2,15,NA,TRBJ2-2,TRBV6-1,TGTGCCAGCAGCAACTCCGGGAGGGTGAGCAGGGAGCTGTTTTTT,CASSNSGRVSRELFF
NA,13,NA,TRBJ1-1,TRBV9,TGTGCCAGCAGCCCTTTATCGGGGACTGAAGCTTTCTTT,CASSPLSGTEAFF
NA,14,few,TRBJ1-1,TRBV30,TGTGCCTGGAGTGTTTTAGGAGAGAACACTGAAGCTTTCTTT,CAWSVLGENTEAFF
NA,14,NA,TRBJ1-1,TRBV19,TGTACCAGTAGTACGACAGGTCTGAACACTGAAGCTTTCTTT,CTSSTTGLNTEAFF
TRBD1,20,NA,TRBJ1-5,TRBV5-8,TGTGCCAGCAGCGAGTCTCCCGGGACAGGGTTAGGGTTGAGCAATCAGCCCCAGCATTTT,CASSESPGTGLGLSNQPQHF
NA,13,NA,TRBJ2-7,TRBV27,TGTGCCGGCAGTTTTTCCTCACGCTACGAGCAGTACTTC,CAGSFSSRYEQYF
NA,18,NA,TRBJ2-2,TRBV7-9,TGTGCCAGCAGCTTATCTGTGACCCAGGCACCGAACACCGGGGAGCTGTTTTTT,CASSLSVTQAPNTGELFF
TRBD1,16,many,TRBJ1-5,TRBV28,TGTGCCAGCAGCCGCGGGACAGGGGGGGGCAATCAGCCCCAGCATTTT,CASSRGTGGGNQPQHF
NA,13,NA,TRBJ2-7,TRBV6-4,TGTGCCAGCAGTTATGGCAACCCCTACGAGCAGTACTTC,CASSYGNPYEQYF
TRBD1,16,few,TRBJ2-1,TRBV12-3/TRBV12-4,TGTGCCAGCAGGTACGGACAGGGTTCGGTTTACAATGAGCAGTTCTTC,CASRYGQGSVYNEQFF
NA,13,NA,TRBJ1-2,TRBV29-1,TGCAGCGTTGAGCGTTCAGGAACTTATGGCTACACCTTC,CSVERSGTYGYTF
TRBD2,19,NA,TRBJ2-3,TRBV11-2,TGTGCCAGCAGCTTAGATCCCCCATGGATAGCGGGAAGGTCAGATACGCAGTATTTT,CASSLDPPWIAGRSDTQYF
NA,15,many,TRBJ2-7,TRBV27,TGTGCCAGCATCATGAGGGGCAGGGGACCCTACGAGCAGTACTTC,CASIMRGRGPYEQYF
TRBD1,19,few,TRBJ2-5,TRBV3-1,TGTGCCAGCAGCCAAGATAAAGGTATCATGGACAGGACCCAAGAGACCCAGTACTTC,CASSQDKGIMDRTQETQYF
TRBD2,15,NA,TRBJ2-7,TRBV27,TGTGCCAGCAGTTCTTCTAGCGGGAGGTTATACGAGCAGTACTTC,CASSSSSGRLYEQYF
NA,16,NA,TRBJ1-1,TRBV6-1,TGTGCCAGCAGCGTAAACAGGGATTTCGTCGGCACTGAAGCTTTCTTT,CASSVNRDFVGTEAFF
TRBD2,19,many,TRBJ2-7,TRBV6-5,TGTGCCAGCAGTTCCACCATGACTAGCGGCCTAGGTCTACCTTACGAGCAGTACTTC,CASSSTMTSGLGLPYEQYF
NA,11,few,TRBJ1-1,TRBV10-3,TGTGCCATCAAGGCGAACACTGAAGCTTTCTTT,CAIKANTEAFF
TRBD2,16,NA,TRBJ2-7,TRBV28,TGTGCCAGCAGTTACACCCCGGGCGGGACTAGCTACGAGCAGTACTTC,CASSYTPGGTSYEQYF
NA,15,NA,TRBJ2-7,TRBV9,TGTGCCAGCAGCGTAGGAGGGAGGCAACCCTACGAGCAGTACTTC,CASSVGGRQPYEQYF
TRBD1,14,NA,TRBJ1-1,TRBV6-5,TGTGCCAGCAGTTACACAAAAAGGGACAGTGAAGCTTTCTTT,CASSYTKRDSEAFF
TRBD2,13,few,TRBJ2-5,TRBV27,TGTGCCAGCAGCCCCTCGGGGGGAAAGACCCAGTACTTC,CASSPSGGKTQYF
TRBD2,15,NA,TRBJ2-3,TRBV5-4,TGTGCCAGCAGCGAAGGAGCGGGATCCACAGATACGCAGTATTTT,CASSEGAGSTDTQYF